The rows below give T cell receptor beta chains drawn from one sample of a study of T cells expressing NK-cell markers. With the 5' RACE reads reprocessed, TCRdb shows one record per CDR3 protein and no DNA. This specimen shows hundreds of thousands of distinct CDR3 sequences; the ten leading clones hold under 7.5%. The sample was blood T cells: a sorted CD56 or NKG2C T cell subset, CD4+ or CD8+ T cells, or bulk PBMC T cells (not recorded which). Receptor source: a woman aged 18 to 75 in good health. CDR3s include the opening cysteine and the closing phenylalanine or tryptophan.

v_call: TRBV10-2; j_call: TRBJ2-3; cdr3_aa: CASSEADTQYF
v_call: TRBV6-1; j_call: TRBJ2-7; cdr3_aa: CASSQVAGDAYEQYF
v_call: TRBV15; j_call: TRBJ2-3; cdr3_aa: CATSREGLAVADTQYF
v_call: TRBV11-2; j_call: TRBJ1-2; cdr3_aa: CASSHQGGGYGYTF
v_call: TRBV12-3/TRBV12-4; j_call: TRBJ2-2; cdr3_aa: CASSEQITGELFF
v_call: TRBV9; j_call: TRBJ1-5; cdr3_aa: CASRGGAVRNQPQHF
v_call: TRBV20-1; j_call: TRBJ1-5; cdr3_aa: CSARVGAGQPQHF
v_call: TRBV11-2; j_call: TRBJ2-1; cdr3_aa: CASSPGLAGGRGYNEQFF
v_call: TRBV7-8; j_call: TRBJ2-7; cdr3_aa: CASSFSGEGPYEQYF
v_call: TRBV5-1; j_call: TRBJ2-4; cdr3_aa: CASSLGGQGLAKNIQYF
v_call: TRBV4-3; j_call: TRBJ1-4; cdr3_aa: CASSQGPGATNEKLFF
v_call: TRBV20-1; j_call: TRBJ1-2; cdr3_aa: CSALGDYNYGRYGYTF
v_call: TRBV18; j_call: TRBJ1-5; cdr3_aa: CASSPESGKGQPQHF
v_call: TRBV12-3/TRBV12-4; j_call: TRBJ1-1; cdr3_aa: CASSPAHRQGEAFF
v_call: TRBV18; j_call: TRBJ2-1; cdr3_aa: CASSPLSESSYNEQFF
v_call: TRBV7-9; j_call: TRBJ1-1; cdr3_aa: CASSRTGTENTEAFF